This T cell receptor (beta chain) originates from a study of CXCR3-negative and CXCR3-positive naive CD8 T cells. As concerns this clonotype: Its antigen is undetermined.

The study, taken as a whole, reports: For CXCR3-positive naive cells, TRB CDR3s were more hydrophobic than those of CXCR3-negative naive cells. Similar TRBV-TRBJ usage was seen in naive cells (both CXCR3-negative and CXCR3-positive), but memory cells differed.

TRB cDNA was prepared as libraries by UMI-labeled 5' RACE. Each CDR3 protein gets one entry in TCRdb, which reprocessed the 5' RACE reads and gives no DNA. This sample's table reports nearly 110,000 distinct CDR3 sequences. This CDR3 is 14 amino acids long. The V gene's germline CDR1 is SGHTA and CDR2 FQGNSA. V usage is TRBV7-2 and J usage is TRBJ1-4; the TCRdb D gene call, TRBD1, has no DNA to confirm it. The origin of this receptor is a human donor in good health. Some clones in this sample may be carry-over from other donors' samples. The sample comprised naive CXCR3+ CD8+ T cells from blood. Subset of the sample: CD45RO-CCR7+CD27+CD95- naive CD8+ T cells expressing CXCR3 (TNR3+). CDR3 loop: CASSSTGGSEKLFF.